The next 20 T cell receptor beta chains were all read from a single sample in a study of blood T cells in healthy people across ages. Primed by a sample-barcoded 5' primer and a J-beta primer mix, a second PCR proceeded for 7 to 11 cycles. TCRdb analysed the 5' RACE reads with MiXCR anew, one entry per CDR3 protein. The table lists about 800,000 distinct CDR3 sequences, roughly 64% of them singletons. The sample comprised blood. These TCRs come from a man aged 25-45 years in good health.

This clonotype was seen a handful of times. This rearrangement joins TRBV7-2 to TRBJ1-2; 9 nucleotides line up with TRBD1. CDR1 is SGHTA, CDR2 FQGNSA, per germline. The CDR3 has 15 amino acids. The V and J ends lost 4 bases and 5 bases, in that order; junction bases with no gene match: 8. CDR3 nucleotide sequence: TGTGCCAGCAGCTCCCGACCGGGACAGGGTTATGGCTACACCTTC. As protein: CASSSRPGQGYGYTF.

The chain couples TRBV4-1 to TRBJ2-3, with D perhaps TRBD1 (5 bases). From germline, CDR1 is MGHRA and CDR2 YSYEKL. Trimming pared 2 bases from V and 0 bases from J, leaving 15 bases between. The CDR3 covers 17 residues. CDR3 in amino acids: CASSQITRDSSTDTQYF. The CDR3 nucleotides read TGCGCCAGCAGCCAAATTACCAGGGATTCTAGCACAGATACGCAGTATTTT.

This chain links TRBV7-2 with TRBJ1-6, with a possible D match to TRBD1 (6 bases). Trimming took off 1 base at V and 10 bases at J, with 20 bases between the two ends. Looked up from germline, CDR1 is SGHTA and CDR2 is FQGNSA. The CDR3 covers 17 residues. The CDR3, as DNA: TGTGCCAGCAGCTTAGTAACAGGGAGGTTTAAGGACTCACCCCTCCACTTT. Translated: CASSLVTGRFKDSPLHF. Full variable domain (remainder filled in from reference TRBV7-2 and TRBJ1-6): GAGVSQSPSNKVTEKGKDVELRCDPISGHTALYWYRQSLGQGLEFLIYFQGNSAPDKSGLPSDRFSAERTGGSVSTLTIQRTQQEDSAVYLCASSLVTGRFKDSPLHFGNGTRLTVT.

The CDR3 protein is CSGTGKVQETQYF. Here the CDR3 DNA reads TGCAGCGGAACCGGGAAGGTTCAAGAGACCCAGTACTTC. V gene TRBV29-1 combines with J gene TRBJ2-5; perhaps TRBD2 as D (5 bases). From germline, CDR1 is SQVTM and CDR2 ANQGSEA. The CDR3 consists of 13 residues. V gave up 7 bases and J gave up 2 bases, with 14 bases separating them.

V and J are TRBV20-1 and TRBJ2-1, with D uncertain. Trimming removed 1 base at V and 9 bases at J, with 7 bases between. The CDR3 spans 11 residues. CDR1 and CDR2 (germline): DFQATT, SNEGSKA (reference sequence). The CDR3, as DNA: TGCAGTGCTAGAGTAGTGGGTGAGCAGTTCTTC. Amino acid sequence: CSARVVGEQFF.

The sample holds one count of this clonotype. This chain uses TRBV20-1 with TRBJ1-2; 7 bases are shared with TRBD1. CDR3 length: 15 amino acids. Germline V lookup: CDR1 DFQATT, CDR2 SNEGSKA (reference sequence). Germline trimming cut 4 bases from V and 0 bases from J; bases unmatched to any gene: 8. CDR3 nucleotide sequence: TGCAGTGCTACCGGGACGAGGGGGCCTAACTATGGCTACACCTTC. This encodes CSATGTRGPNYGYTF.

The DNA for the CDR3 is TGTGCCACCAGTGACCCAAAGAGGGCGGGTAGCACAGATACGCAGTATTTT. Translation gives CATSDPKRAGSTDTQYF. V usage is TRBV24-1 and J usage is TRBJ2-3; possibly TRBD2 for D (5 bases). V lost 4 bases to trimming and J lost 0 bases, with 16 bases between them. The length of the CDR3 is 17 residues. Germline V gene lookup returns CDR1 KGHDR and CDR2 SFDVKD.

Concerning this clonotype itself: One base away lies a much larger clone, so this may be a sequencing read error. V is TRBV7-2 and J is TRBJ2-7, with unresolved D. CDR1 SGHTA and CDR2 FQGNSA come from the germline V gene. CDR3 length: 13 residues. Between the trimmed V and J ends, which lost 7 bases and 3 bases, there was a span of 13 bases. CDR3 sequence reads: CASNPGESYEQYF. The DNA of the CDR3 is TGTGCCAGCAACCCTGGAGAAAGCTACGAGCAGTACTTC.

V is TRBV5-1 and J is TRBJ2-1; D is perhaps TRBD2 (6 bases). V gave up 0 bases and J gave up 8 bases, with 15 bases separating them. The CDR3 runs to 15 residues. Germline V gene data show CDR1 as SGHRS and CDR2 as YFSETQ. Here the CDR3 reads CASSLGGDLSYEQFF. The CDR3 DNA follows: TGCGCCAGCAGCTTGGGTGGGGACTTATCGTATGAGCAGTTCTTC.

The chain has TRBV7-2 and TRBJ1-5; D is possibly TRBD1 (5 bases). CDR3 size: 13 residues. Per germline, CDR1 SGHTA and CDR2 FQGNSA. The ends were cut back, 5 bases at V and 6 bases at J, with 11 bases in the middle. CDR3 nucleotide sequence: TGTGCCAGCAGCCGAGAGACAGTTCAGCCCCAGCATTTT. This gives the protein CASSRETVQPQHF.

J is TRBJ1-2 and V is TRBV7-9; 9 nucleotides line up with TRBD1. V lost 4 bases, J lost 6 bases, and 3 bases stayed unmatched. This CDR3 contains 13 residues. CDR1 SEHNR and CDR2 FQNEAQ come from the germline V gene (reference sequence). The CDR3 nucleotides are TGTGCCAGCAGCTGGGACAGGGAGGATGGCTACACCTTC. Protein sequence: CASSWDREDGYTF.

The sample holds a few counts of this clonotype. The chain has TRBV6-2 or TRBV6-3 and TRBJ2-3; 11 bases fit TRBD2. With V trimmed by 0 bases and J by 8 bases, 16 bases remained unmatched. CDR3 length: 19 residues. Germline CDR1 is MNHEY and CDR2 is SVGEGT. CDR3 sequence reads: CASSYSWLAGGSPRVTQYF. The CDR3 DNA sequence: TGTGCCAGCAGTTACTCGTGGCTAGCGGGAGGTTCTCCCCGCGTTACGCAGTATTTT.

J is TRBJ2-5 and V is TRBV6-1; 7 bases match TRBD2. Germline CDR1 and CDR2: MNHNS and SASEGT. Unmatched junction bases numbered 5, after V lost 6 bases and J lost 4 bases. This CDR3 spans 13 amino acids. The CDR3 spells CASRGGLLETQYF. The CDR3 region has the DNA TGTGCCAGCAGGGGGGGACTATTAGAGACCCAGTACTTC.

This clonotype was seen only a few times. This chain connects TRBV5-1 to TRBJ1-2, with TRBD1 as a possible D gene (5 bases). V was trimmed by 3 bases and J by 3 bases, leaving 15 bases between them. Germline V CDR1 and CDR2: SGHRS, YFSETQ. The CDR3 totals 15 residues. CDR3 region: CASSSVLGGDYGYTF. The CDR3 DNA reads TGCGCCAGCAGCTCCGTTCTGGGGGGTGACTATGGCTACACCTTC.

The table lists this clonotype with a count of one. The V and J genes are TRBV3-1 and TRBJ2-6, with 12 bases matching TRBD2. Germline trimming cut 0 bases from V and 1 base from J; bases unmatched to any gene: 7. Germline assignment: CDR1 LGHDT and CDR2 YNNKEL (reference sequence). The length of the CDR3 is 20 residues. This chain's CDR3 is CASSQEASGGGLSGANVLTF. CDR3 bases: TGTGCCAGCAGCCAAGAGGCTAGCGGGGGGGGATTGTCTGGGGCCAACGTCCTGACTTTC. The full variable domain, its missing parts supplied by reference TRBV3-1 and TRBJ2-6, is DTAVSQTPKYLVTQMGNDKSIKCEQNLGHDTMYWYKQDSKKFLKIMFSYNNKELIINETVPNRFSPKSPDKAHLNLHINSLELGDSAVYFCASSQEASGGGLSGANVLTFGAGSRLTVL.

J is TRBJ2-3 and V is TRBV12-3 or TRBV12-4, with 9 bases matching TRBD2. Germline trimming cut 6 bases from V and 13 bases from J; bases unmatched to any gene: 17. The CDR3 runs 15 residues. The CDR3 spells CASSSALAGSRSKYF. In DNA form, the CDR3 reads TGTGCCAGCAGCTCGGCACTAGCGGGTTCCCGGTCCAAGTATTTT.

CDR3 in amino acids: CSARDDRGAPLHF. The CDR3 DNA reads as TGCAGTGCTAGAGACGACAGGGGAGCACCCCTCCACTTT. The chain combines TRBV20-1 with TRBJ1-6; 8 nucleotides agree with TRBD1. The CDR3 length is 13 residues. Germline lookup yields CDR1 DFQATT and CDR2 SNEGSKA (reference sequence). The J segment lost 11 bases and the V segment lost 0 bases, leaving 3 bases of the junction unmatched.

Notes on this clonotype: The germline gene is not matched at one end of the junction; a read error may be the cause. This chain uses TRBV20-1 with TRBJ2-2; the D gene could be TRBD1 or TRBD2 (5 bases each). The length of the CDR3 is 14 residues. Per germline, CDR1 DFQATT and CDR2 SNEGSKA (reference sequence). The CDR3 loop is CSAMDKGNTGEPFF. The CDR3 DNA is TGCAGTGCTATGGACAAAGGGAACACCGGGGAGCCGTTTTTT.

This clonotype was counted a few times. The V and J genes are TRBV20-1 and TRBJ2-7; TRBD2 aligns across 13 bases. V lost 5 bases, J lost 2 bases, and 3 bases stayed unmatched. The germline gives CDR1 DFQATT, CDR2 SNEGSKA (reference sequence). The CDR3 has 14 residues. As DNA, the CDR3 is TGCAGTGCTCCACTAGCGGGGGGGACCTACGAGCAGTACTTC. This sequence encodes CSAPLAGGTYEQYF.

This clonotype has only a few counts. This sequence joins TRBV6-5 and TRBJ1-4; D gene unclear. The length of the CDR3 is 13 residues. Germline loops: CDR1 MNHEY, CDR2 SVGAGI. Trimming took 6 bases from V and 7 from J, leaving 12 bases between them. DNA for the CDR3: TGTGCCAGCAGCAGGACTGTAGGTGAAAAACTGTTTTTT. Encoded protein: CASSRTVGEKLFF.